This T cell receptor beta chain was identified in a study of vaccination effects on CD4 cells after COVID-19. Assay: immunoSEQ multiplex PCR; the TCRdb copy retains only in-frame clones and omits some. The sample lists more than 60,000 clones; over 70% were seen once. The CDR3 has 14 amino acids. The germline V gene encodes CDR1 SGHRS and CDR2 YFSETQ. Trimming removed 4 bases at V and 5 bases at J, with 12 bases between. A 10-day culture period preceded the isolation of CD4+ T cells. The vaccine given was either BNT162b2 or mRNA-1273, in two doses. All vaccine recipients tested negative for nucleocapsid antibodies and had never contracted SARS-CoV-2 infection. Half-medium replacement with IL-2 medium occurred on days 3 and 7. Details on this clone: Its cognate antigen is unknown.

Notes on the study in general: Clonal contraction was marked in infection- and vaccine-induced clones late after vaccination. Convalescent patients in the study were few, and early post-infection timepoints were absent.

The receptor's source is a human donor who received a COVID-19 vaccine. Sample: CD4+ T cells from PBMCs cultured without peptide, taken after COVID-19 vaccination. The genes are TRBV5-1 and TRBJ1-4, with D perhaps matching TRBD1 (6 bases). The CDR3 bases are TGCGCCAGCAGCGCACAGGGAGGGAATGAAAAACTGTTTTTT. Translated: CASSAQGGNEKLFF. The full variable domain, rest sourced from reference TRBV5-1 and TRBJ1-4, is KAGVTQTPRYLIKTRGQQVTLSCSPISGHRSVSWYQQTPGQGLQFLFEYFSETQRNKGNFPGRFSGRQFSNSRSEMNVSTLELGDSALYLCASSAQGGNEKLFFGSGTQLSVL.